Below, 28 T cell receptor beta chains from the same sample are listed, as sequenced in a study of blood T cell repertoires in COVID-19. Data came from immunoSEQ multiplex PCR; TCRdb stores just in-frame clones and leaves some out. The repertoire holds some 220,000 clones, around 89% seen once, with approximately 3.4% in the top ten. Input material: PBMCs or T cells enriched from blood (not recorded which). The receptors here all came from a woman under 30 in a cohort exposed to, infected with or recovered from COVID-19 (not recorded which).

V and J are TRBV18 and TRBJ2-7; 13 positions agree with TRBD2. This CDR3 has 15 residues. V shed 3 bases, J shed 4 bases, and the junction held 3 bases outside the gene matches. Germline CDR1 reads KGHSH; CDR2 reads LQKENI. For the CDR3, the DNA is TGTGCCAGCTCACCCGGACTAGCGGGAGAGTACGAGCAGTACTTC. This gives the protein CASSPGLAGEYEQYF.

The chain employs TRBV4-1 and TRBJ2-3, with 7 bases that match TRBD1. This CDR3 region has 15 residues. V was clipped by 0 bases and J by 3 bases; unmatched bases: 3. The germline CDR1 and CDR2 sequences are MGHRA and YSYEKL. The CDR3 protein is CASSQETGQTDTQYF. The CDR3 coding sequence is TGCGCCAGCAGCCAAGAGACGGGACAGACAGATACGCAGTATTTT.

The CDR3 DNA follows: TGCGCCAGCAGCTTGGAAGTCGGAGGGGATACGCAGTATTTT. Its translation is CASSLEVGGDTQYF. The chain carries TRBV5-1 and TRBJ2-3; D might be TRBD2 (6 bases). From germline, CDR1 is SGHRS and CDR2 YFSETQ. With 0 bases removed from V and 6 bases from J, the gap between germline ends came to 11 bases. CDR3 size: 14 residues. The variable domain in full, with the rest retrieved from reference TRBV5-1 and TRBJ2-3, is KAGVTQTPRYLIKTRGQQVTLSCSPISGHRSVSWYQQTPGQGLQFLFEYFSETQRNKGNFPGRFSGRQFSNSRSEMNVSTLELGDSALYLCASSLEVGGDTQYFGPGTRLTVL.

The rearrangement joins TRBV7-6 to TRBJ2-7; unclear D gene. V was trimmed by 1 base and J by 2 bases, leaving 6 bases between them. Germline assignment: CDR1 SGHVS and CDR2 FNYEAQ. CDR3 length: 13 amino acids. DNA for the CDR3: TGTGCCAGCAGCTTAGGACGGGCCTACGAGCAGTACTTC. Its protein is CASSLGRAYEQYF.

V usage is TRBV11-3 and J usage is TRBJ2-1; no definite D call. CDR1 is SGHNT and CDR2 is YENEEA in the germline V gene. The CDR3 loop spans 13 amino acids. Trimming stripped 1 base from V and 9 bases from J, with 10 bases between. CDR3: CASSLVVESEQFF. CDR3 DNA sequence: TGTGCCAGCAGCTTAGTAGTGGAGAGTGAGCAGTTCTTC.

V gene TRBV6-1 combines with J gene TRBJ2-7; perhaps TRBD1 as D (7 bases). The CDR3 is 14 residues long. V dropped 1 base and J dropped 6 bases, with 13 bases sitting between them. In germline, CDR1 is MNHNS, CDR2 SASEGT. CDR3 nucleotide sequence: TGTGCCAGCAGTGAAGAGGAGGGGGCGAGCGAGCAGTACTTC. Amino acids: CASSEEEGASEQYF.

This clone came up a few times. CDR3 sequence: CASSRGDRGYGYTF. CDR3 nucleotide sequence: TGTGCCAGCAGCCGCGGGGACAGGGGATATGGCTACACCTTC. The chain carries TRBV5-4 and TRBJ1-2, with 10 bases matching TRBD1. This CDR3 has 14 residues. The germline V gene encodes CDR1 SGHNT and CDR2 YYREEE (reference sequence). The V and J ends lost 4 bases and 5 bases, in that order; junction bases with no gene match: 5.

This rearrangement joins TRBV19 to TRBJ1-5, with a weak D call TRBD1 (5 bases). This CDR3 has 16 amino acids. V was pared by 0 bases and J by 3 bases, with 12 bases between. Germline assignment: CDR1 LNHDA and CDR2 SQIVND (reference sequence). The CDR3 is CASSIDGGASNQPQHF. The CDR3 nucleotides are TGTGCCAGTAGTATAGATGGAGGGGCCTCCAATCAGCCCCAGCATTTT.

This clone was counted once. The J gene is TRBJ2-1, the V gene TRBV6-1; 10 bases agree with TRBD1. Germline V gene sequence: CDR1 MNHNS, CDR2 SASEGT. V lost 4 bases and J lost 2; bases outside the gene matches: 8. The CDR3 loop spans 17 amino acids. The CDR3 loop is CASSVFPGQGPYNEQFF. The CDR3 coding sequence is TGTGCCAGCAGTGTCTTTCCGGGACAGGGGCCCTACAATGAGCAGTTCTTC.

This chain uses TRBV5-1 with TRBJ1-2, with D possibly matching TRBD1 (6 bases). This CDR3 is 14 amino acids long. CDR1 SGHRS and CDR2 YFSETQ come from the germline V gene. Trimming shortened V by 5 bases and J by 2 bases, and 13 bases separated the two germline ends. The CDR3 DNA reads TGCGCCAGCAGTTCCGCCGGGACAAACTATGGCTACACCTTC. This codes for CASSSAGTNYGYTF.

The chain couples TRBV5-4 to TRBJ2-2; 9 nucleotides agree with TRBD2. Germline CDR1 SGHNT, CDR2 YYREEE (reference sequence). V trimming: 0 bases; J trimming: 0 bases; junction bases outside the gene matches: 0. The CDR3 extends over 16 amino acids. The DNA of the CDR3 is TGTGCCAGCAGCTTGGGACTAGCGGCGAACACCGGGGAGCTGTTTTTT. Amino acids: CASSLGLAANTGELFF. Supplemented by reference TRBV5-4 and TRBJ2-2, the full variable domain reads ETGVTQSPTHLIKTRGQQVTLRCSSQSGHNTVSWYQQALGQGPQFIFQYYREEENGRGNFPPRFSGLQFPNYSSELNVNALELDDSALYLCASSLGLAANTGELFFGEGSRLTVL.

The chain carries TRBV7-9 and TRBJ1-3; D gene uncertain. V was clipped by 0 bases and J by 0 bases, with 9 bases between them. Germline V gene sequence: CDR1 SEHNR, CDR2 FQNEAQ (reference sequence). CDR3 length equals 16 residues. The CDR3 nucleotides read TGTGCCAGCAGCTTAGCGATTGGTAGCTCTGGAAACACCATATATTTT. This encodes CASSLAIGSSGNTIYF.

The rearrangement joins TRBV27 to TRBJ2-6; 10 bases are shared with TRBD2. The germline V gene encodes CDR1 MNHEY and CDR2 SMNVEV (reference sequence). The CDR3 runs to 18 residues. With V trimmed by 6 bases and J by 2 bases, 10 bases remained unmatched. CDR3 region: CASRHTAGGPPGANVLTF. CDR3 bases: TGTGCCAGCAGGCACACAGCGGGAGGGCCCCCTGGGGCCAACGTCCTGACTTTC.

The chain links TRBV6-5 to TRBJ1-2, with a possible D match to TRBD1 (5 bases). Between the trimmed V and J ends, which lost 6 bases and 2 bases, there was a span of 13 bases. This CDR3 is built from 14 residues. Germline values: CDR1 MNHEY, CDR2 SVGAGI. CDR3 sequence reads: CASSPRALNYGYTF. The CDR3 DNA reads as TGTGCCAGCAGCCCCAGGGCCTTAAACTATGGCTACACCTTC.

The chain is built from TRBV18 and TRBJ1-1, with D unresolved. The CDR3 has 16 residues. Trimming took 2 bases from V and 1 from J, leaving 14 bases between them. Germline CDR1 KGHSH, CDR2 LQKENI. The CDR3 DNA reads TGTGCCAGCTCACCATATACCGGAACAGAGAACACTGAAGCTTTCTTT. It encodes CASSPYTGTENTEAFF.

The CDR3 sequence is CASSPKARGSFTEAFF. The DNA of the CDR3 is TGTGCCAGCAGCCCTAAGGCTCGGGGGTCTTTCACTGAAGCTTTCTTT. V is TRBV7-2 and J is TRBJ1-1; D is perhaps TRBD1 (5 bases). The CDR3 runs to 16 residues. Trimming cost V 5 bases and J 4 bases, with 20 bases left between them. The germline V gene has CDR1 SGHTA and CDR2 FQGNSA.

This clone was counted a single time. This chain connects TRBV7-8 to TRBJ2-3, with D tentatively TRBD1 (6 bases). V was shortened by 3 bases and J by 0 bases, with 16 bases between the two germline ends. The CDR3 has 17 amino acids. The germline gives CDR1 SGHVS, CDR2 FQNEAQ. Here the CDR3 DNA reads TGTGCCAGCAGCTTTGACTGGCAGGGGATTAGCACAGATACGCAGTATTTT. Translating gives CASSFDWQGISTDTQYF.

This clone was seen only a few times. This chain connects TRBV2 to TRBJ1-3, with TRBD1 identical over 8 bases. Trimming removed 5 bases from V and 1 base from J; junction bases left unmatched: 4. Per germline, CDR1 SNHLY and CDR2 FYNNEI. The CDR3 sequence is 15 residues long. CDR3 sequence: CASSQDRGSGNTIYF. As DNA, the CDR3 is TGTGCCAGCAGTCAAGACAGGGGATCTGGAAACACCATATATTTT. The variable domain in full, with the rest retrieved from reference TRBV2 and TRBJ1-3, is EPEVTQTPSHQVTQMGQEVILRCVPISNHLYFYWYRQILGQKVEFLVSFYNNEISEKSEIFDDQFSVERPDGSNFTLKIRSTKLEDSAMYFCASSQDRGSGNTIYFGEGSWLTVV.

The chain combines TRBV6-2 or TRBV6-3 with TRBJ2-1, with a possible D match to TRBD2 (7 bases). This CDR3 spans 14 amino acids. Germline CDR1 is MNHEY and CDR2 is SVGEGT. V lost 2 bases, J lost 7 bases, and 12 bases lay in between. The CDR3 protein is CASSYGGAENEQFF. Written as DNA, the CDR3 is TGTGCCAGCAGTTACGGGGGGGCGGAAAATGAGCAGTTCTTC.

This chain uses TRBV27 with TRBJ2-7, with D uncertain. Germline-derived CDR1 and CDR2 are MNHEY and SMNVEV (reference sequence). The CDR3 length is 14 residues. Trimming pared 6 bases from V and 0 bases from J, leaving 12 bases between. CDR3 nucleotides: TGTGCCAGCAGCCCGACACCAACCTCCTACGAGCAGTACTTC. Protein product: CASSPTPTSYEQYF.

CDR3 nucleotide sequence: TGTGCCACCCTACCCACGGCAGGGTATGAAGCTTTCTTT. As protein: CATLPTAGYEAFF. The chain has TRBV6-5 and TRBJ1-1; D is possibly TRBD1 (5 bases). V was clipped by 10 bases and J by 7 bases, with 19 bases between them. This CDR3 contains 13 residues. Looked up from germline, CDR1 is MNHEY and CDR2 is SVGAGI.

The CDR3 here is CAKAGRPGLAGVREYEQYF. The CDR3 DNA is TGTGCCAAGGCAGGGAGACCGGGACTAGCGGGAGTAAGGGAATACGAGCAGTACTTC. The chain combines TRBV19 with TRBJ2-7; TRBD2 agrees at 14 bases. CDR3 length: 19 residues. Germline CDR1 is LNHDA and CDR2 is SQIVND (reference sequence). V dropped 10 bases and J dropped 4; count of bases not matched to a gene: 21.

This clone was recorded once. This chain uses TRBV5-6 with TRBJ2-3; D might be TRBD2 (5 bases). Trimming took 4 bases from V and 1 from J, leaving 13 bases between them. Germline V CDR1 and CDR2: SGHDT, YYEEEE. The CDR3 loop spans 15 amino acids. In DNA form, the CDR3 reads TGTGCCAGCAGCGATGTTAGCGTCGGCACAGATACGCAGTATTTT. It yields the protein CASSDVSVGTDTQYF. The variable domain in full, completed from reference TRBV5-6 and TRBJ2-3, reads DAGVTQSPTHLIKTRGQQVTLRCSPKSGHDTVSWYQQALGQGPQFIFQYYEEEERQRGNFPDRFSGHQFPNYSSELNVNALLLGDSALYLCASSDVSVGTDTQYFGPGTRLTVL.

V gene TRBV5-1 combines with J gene TRBJ1-4; TRBD1 is a possible D gene (5 bases). V lost 0 bases to trimming and J lost 8 bases, with 14 bases between them. The CDR3 spans 15 residues. Per germline, CDR1 SGHRS and CDR2 YFSETQ. The CDR3 protein is CASSLGGTYREKLFF. In DNA, the CDR3 is TGCGCCAGCAGCTTGGGCGGGACCTACAGGGAAAAACTGTTTTTT. Combining the CDR3 with reference TRBV5-1 and TRBJ1-4 gives the whole variable domain KAGVTQTPRYLIKTRGQQVTLSCSPISGHRSVSWYQQTPGQGLQFLFEYFSETQRNKGNFPGRFSGRQFSNSRSEMNVSTLELGDSALYLCASSLGGTYREKLFFGSGTQLSVL.

The chain links TRBV6-1 to TRBJ1-2; D not resolved. The CDR3 is 16 amino acids. V dropped 1 base and J dropped 4 bases, with 16 bases sitting between them. From germline, CDR1 is MNHNS and CDR2 SASEGT. In DNA form, the CDR3 reads TGTGCCAGCAGTGAAGGGAGGGCAGGAGATTTCTATGGCTACACCTTC. Encoded protein: CASSEGRAGDFYGYTF.

V and J are TRBV18 and TRBJ1-1; no clear D gene. This CDR3 is built from 12 residues. CDR1 KGHSH and CDR2 LQKENI come from the germline V gene. Trimming removed 2 bases from V and 6 bases from J, with 7 bases in between. CDR3 loop: CASSPGEAEAFF. CDR3 DNA sequence: TGTGCCAGCTCACCAGGGGAGGCTGAAGCTTTCTTT.

The gene calls are TRBV10-3 and TRBJ1-1; 9 bases map to TRBD1. The CDR3 has 13 residues. With 8 bases clipped from V and 1 base from J, the junction kept 2 bases outside the gene matches. Germline CDR1 reads ENHRY; CDR2 reads SYGVKD. The CDR3 protein is CAIGDRENTEAFF. The CDR3 DNA follows: TGTGCCATCGGGGACAGGGAGAACACTGAAGCTTTCTTT.

The chain links TRBV28 to TRBJ2-1, with D maybe TRBD1 (6 bases). The CDR3 runs 15 residues. V shed 3 bases and J shed 5 bases, with 14 bases lying between them. Germline V gene sequence: CDR1 MDHEN, CDR2 SYDVKM. For the CDR3, the DNA is TGTGCCAGCAGTTTCTTATCAGCAGGGGACAATGAGCAGTTCTTC. This encodes CASSFLSAGDNEQFF. Filled out from reference TRBV28 and TRBJ2-1, the complete variable domain reads DVKVTQSSRYLVKRTGEKVFLECVQDMDHENMFWYRQDPGLGLRLIYFSYDVKMKEKGDIPEGYSVSREKKERFSLILESASTNQTSMYLCASSFLSAGDNEQFFGPGTRLTVL.